The clone carrying this T cell receptor beta chain has just a few counts. Antigen unknown. This entry comes from a study of T cell repertoires in cytomegalovirus infection. About the study: Both a matching HLA type and CMV infection were indicated by public TCR beta signatures.

TCRdb ran MiXCR on the reads and lists one entry per CDR3 protein. Among a few hundred thousand distinct CDR3 sequences, roughly 10% were seen once, and the ten largest hold roughly 15%. The J segment lost 1 base and the V segment lost 8 bases, leaving 12 bases of the junction unmatched. CDR1 and CDR2 (germline): MNHEY, SVGEGT. This CDR3 is built from 19 residues. Study-wide points: HLA-C-restricted CMV-specific TCR beta clonotypes were dominant in the ex vivo response. Using cumulative public TCR beta family frequency, the authors identified those who carried CMV together with the relevant HLA.

This clonotype was obtained from a human donor in good health (CMV status not recorded). Some clones in this sample may be carry-over from other donors' samples. This sequence joins TRBV6-2 or TRBV6-3 and TRBJ2-2; 14 bases are shared with TRBD2. The sample consisted of PBMCs. As DNA, the CDR3 is TGTGCCAGCCATCCGTCAAGACTAGCGGGAGGGGAGAACACCGGGGAGCTGTTTTTT. As protein: CASHPSRLAGGENTGELFF.